This T cell receptor beta chain was sequenced during a study of T cells in tuberculosis. Study background: The T cells targeted glucose monomycolate, a mycobacterial lipid, via CD1B.

Remarks on this clone: Its cognate antigen is unknown.

The CDR3 consists of 15 residues. V lost 5 bases to trimming and J lost 2 bases, with 14 bases between them. From germline, CDR1 is SGHAT and CDR2 FQDESV (reference sequence). Overall study findings and caveats: Active tuberculosis alpha repertoires lay closer to GMM-specific TCRs than controls'.

Sequenced by immunoSEQ multiplex PCR; TCRdb stores in-frame clones only, minus some. Found here are fewer than 40,000 clones, approximately 90% of them singletons; the top ten hold approximately 2.4%. Specified time point: new active TB diagnosis, blood taken before or within 7 days of starting treatment. Tuberculosis was confirmed by positive sputum smear and/or M. tuberculosis culture. The sequencing used PBMCs, collected at tuberculosis diagnosis. The receptor was derived from an adult with tuberculosis. The V and J genes are TRBV11-1 and TRBJ2-3, with a possible D match to TRBD2 (6 bases). Written as DNA, the CDR3 is TGTGCCAGCAGCCCGGGACTTCTTATCACAGATACGCAGTATTTT. Protein: CASSPGLLITDTQYF.